A selection of T cell receptor beta chains follows, all from one sample in a study of cytomegalovirus exposure and HLA in healthy donors. The repertoire was sequenced with immunoSEQ multiplex PCR; TCRdb's copy has only in-frame clones and lacks some. The data contain 150,000 to 200,000 clones, about 81% of them seen just once; the ten biggest clones take up roughly 1.2%. The sample was PBMCs. The receptors derive from a woman aged 25-40 years in good health and CMV-seronegative. The CDR3 runs from the conserved cysteine through the conserved F or W. D genes are given only for firm matches. Rows may omit the clone size; those that give it use once, few, many or a size class.

v_gene	abundance	d_gene	j_gene	CDR3nt	CDR3aa
TRBV29-1	.	.	TRBJ2-3	TGCAGCCAGCGGAGGGGCACAGATACGCAGTATTTT	CSQRRGTDTQYF
TRBV2	.	TRBD2	TRBJ2-7	TGTGCCAGCAGCCTCCGGGGAGGGCCGAACGAGCAGTACTTC	CASSLRGGPNEQYF
TRBV18	few	.	TRBJ1-1	TGTGCCAGCTCACCGAGGATGAACACTGAAGCTTTCTTT	CASSPRMNTEAFF
TRBV5-8	.	.	TRBJ1-3	TGTGCCAGCAGCTTGGAGGGCAGGCCGAGGGACACCATATATTTT	CASSLEGRPRDTIYF
TRBV5-6	.	.	TRBJ1-1	TGTGCCAGCAGCTTCAGGGAAGGCACTGAAGCTTTCTTT	CASSFREGTEAFF
TRBV7-9	.	.	TRBJ1-4	TGTGCCAGCAGCCCACCCGTGACACGGACTAATGAAAAACTGTTTTTT	CASSPPVTRTNEKLFF
TRBV28	.	TRBD1	TRBJ1-2	TGTGCCAGCAGTTCCCCGACCTACGGGACAGCAGGGGACTATGGCTACACCTTC	CASSSPTYGTAGDYGYTF
TRBV6-5	.	TRBD2	TRBJ2-7	TGTGCCAGCAGCACGACTAGCGCCAGCTACGAGCAGTACTTC	CASSTTSASYEQYF
TRBV30	.	TRBD1	TRBJ2-3	TGCTCAGCCGGGACAGGGAATAGGGATACGCAGTATTTT	CSAGTGNRDTQYF
TRBV27	.	.	TRBJ1-1	TGTGCCAGCAGTTGGACTTCCCGAAACACTGAAGCTTTCTTT	CASSWTSRNTEAFF
TRBV30	few	.	TRBJ1-5	TGTGCCTGGGAAGGGAGTAGCAATCAGCCCCAGCATTTT	CAWEGSSNQPQHF
TRBV30	.	.	TRBJ2-7	TGTGCGCACAGGCGATCCTACGAGCAGTACTTC	CAHRRSYEQYF
TRBV4-1	.	TRBD1	TRBJ1-2	TGCGCCAGCAGCCAAGATGGGTGGGGACAGGGGGGCTTCTATGGCTACACCTTC	CASSQDGWGQGGFYGYTF
TRBV28	.	.	TRBJ1-6	TGTGCCAGCAGTTTAGGGTGGGGGGTTGATTCACCCCTCCACTTT	CASSLGWGVDSPLHF
TRBV9	.	TRBD2	TRBJ2-3	TGTGCCAGCAGCGGGAGCGGGGGCGGGATCACAGATACGCAGTATTTT	CASSGSGGGITDTQYF
TRBV7-8	.	.	TRBJ1-1	TGTGCCACCACCTCAACCCCCCTACGTAACACTGAAGCTTTCTTT	CATTSTPLRNTEAFF